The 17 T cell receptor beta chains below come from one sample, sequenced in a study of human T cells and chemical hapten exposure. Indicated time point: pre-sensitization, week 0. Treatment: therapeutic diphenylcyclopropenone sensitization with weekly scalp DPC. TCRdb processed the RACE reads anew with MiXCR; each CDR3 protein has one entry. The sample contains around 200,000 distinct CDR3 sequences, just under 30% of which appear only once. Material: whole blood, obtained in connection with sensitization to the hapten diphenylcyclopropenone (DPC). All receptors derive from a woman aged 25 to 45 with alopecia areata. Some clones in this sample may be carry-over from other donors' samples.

The CDR3 region is CSARSSVEGEAFF. The CDR3 coding sequence is TGCAGTGCTAGATCCTCGGTGGAGGGAGAAGCTTTCTTT. This chain joins TRBV20-1 and TRBJ1-1; D gene unclear. Trimming shortened V by 2 bases and J by 8 bases, and 15 bases separated the two germline ends. Per germline, CDR1 DFQATT and CDR2 SNEGSKA (reference sequence). The CDR3 runs to 13 residues.

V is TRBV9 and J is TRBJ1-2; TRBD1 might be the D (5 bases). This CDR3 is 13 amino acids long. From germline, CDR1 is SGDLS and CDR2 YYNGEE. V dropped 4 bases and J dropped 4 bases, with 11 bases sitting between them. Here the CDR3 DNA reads TGTGCCAGCAGCCCAGGGACGGTCTATGGCTACACCTTC. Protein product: CASSPGTVYGYTF.

The CDR3 DNA reads as TGTGCCAGCAGTTTATCGGGACTCGCCCTCTACGAGCAGTACTTC. Translating it yields CASSLSGLALYEQYF. The gene calls are TRBV28 and TRBJ2-7, with a possible D match to TRBD2 (6 bases). This CDR3 is 15 amino acids long. V was clipped by 1 base and J by 3 bases, with 13 bases between them. Per the germline V gene, CDR1 is MDHEN and CDR2 is SYDVKM.

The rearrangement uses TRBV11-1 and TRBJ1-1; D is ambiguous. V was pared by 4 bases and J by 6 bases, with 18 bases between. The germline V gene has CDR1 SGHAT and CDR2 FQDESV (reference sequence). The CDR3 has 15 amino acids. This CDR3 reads CASSYLLGGRSEAFF. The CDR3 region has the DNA TGTGCCAGCAGCTACCTGTTGGGAGGAAGATCTGAAGCTTTCTTT. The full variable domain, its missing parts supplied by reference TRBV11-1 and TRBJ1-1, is EAEVAQSPRYKITEKSQAVAFWCDPISGHATLYWYRQILGQGPELLVQFQDESVVDDSQLPKDRFSAERLKGVDSTLKIQPAELGDSAMYLCASSYLLGGRSEAFFGQGTRLTVV.

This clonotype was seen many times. The CDR3 protein is CSARGDRAAKNIQYF. The CDR3 DNA sequence: TGCAGTGCTAGGGGGGACAGGGCGGCCAAAAACATTCAGTACTTC. The chain combines TRBV20-1 with TRBJ2-4, with 9 bases lining up with TRBD1. V dropped 3 bases and J dropped 1; count of bases not matched to a gene: 4. Germline loops: CDR1 DFQATT, CDR2 SNEGSKA (reference sequence). CDR3 length: 15 residues.

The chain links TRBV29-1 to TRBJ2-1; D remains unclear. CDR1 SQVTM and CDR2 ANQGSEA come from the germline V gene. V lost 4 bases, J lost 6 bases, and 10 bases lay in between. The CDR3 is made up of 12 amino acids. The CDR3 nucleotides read TGCAGCGTTGCCCTAGAAATCAATGAGCAGTTCTTC. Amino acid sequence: CSVALEINEQFF.

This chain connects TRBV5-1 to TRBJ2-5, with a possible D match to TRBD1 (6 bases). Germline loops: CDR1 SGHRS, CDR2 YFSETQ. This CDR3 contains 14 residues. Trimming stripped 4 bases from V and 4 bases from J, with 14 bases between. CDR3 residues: CASSQTGTRETQYF. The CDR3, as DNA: TGCGCCAGCAGCCAGACGGGGACAAGAGAGACCCAGTACTTC.

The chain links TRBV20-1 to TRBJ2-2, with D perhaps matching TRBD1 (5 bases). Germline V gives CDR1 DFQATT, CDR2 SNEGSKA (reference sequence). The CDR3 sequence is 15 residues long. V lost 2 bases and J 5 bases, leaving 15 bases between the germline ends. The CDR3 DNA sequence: TGCAGTGCTAGACCCCAGGGAAAGTCTACCGGGGAGCTGTTTTTT. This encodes CSARPQGKSTGELFF.

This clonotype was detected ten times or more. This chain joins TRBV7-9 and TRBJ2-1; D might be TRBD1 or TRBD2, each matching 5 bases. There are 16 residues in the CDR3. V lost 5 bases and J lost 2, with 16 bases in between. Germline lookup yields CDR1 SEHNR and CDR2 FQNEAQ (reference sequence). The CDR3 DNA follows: TGTGCCAGCAGCCCTCGAGGGGAACGGCCCTACAATGAGCAGTTCTTC. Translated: CASSPRGERPYNEQFF.

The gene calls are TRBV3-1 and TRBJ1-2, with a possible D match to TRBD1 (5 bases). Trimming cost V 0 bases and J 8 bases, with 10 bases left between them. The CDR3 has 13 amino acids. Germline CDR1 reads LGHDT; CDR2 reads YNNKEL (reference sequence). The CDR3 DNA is TGTGCCAGCAGCCAAGACGAGGGGCGCGGCTACACCTTC. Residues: CASSQDEGRGYTF.

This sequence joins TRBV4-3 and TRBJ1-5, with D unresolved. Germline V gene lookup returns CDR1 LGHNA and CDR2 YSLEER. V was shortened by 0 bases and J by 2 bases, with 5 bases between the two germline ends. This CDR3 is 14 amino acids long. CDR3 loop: CASSQDLGNQPQHF. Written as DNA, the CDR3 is TGCGCCAGCAGCCAAGACCTCGGCAATCAGCCCCAGCATTTT.

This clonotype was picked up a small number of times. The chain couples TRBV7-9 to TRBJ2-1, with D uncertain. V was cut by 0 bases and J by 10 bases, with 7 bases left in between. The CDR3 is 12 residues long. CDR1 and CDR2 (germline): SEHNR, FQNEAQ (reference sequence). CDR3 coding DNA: TGTGCCAGCAGCTTAGCCACTAAGGAGCAGTTCTTC. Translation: CASSLATKEQFF.

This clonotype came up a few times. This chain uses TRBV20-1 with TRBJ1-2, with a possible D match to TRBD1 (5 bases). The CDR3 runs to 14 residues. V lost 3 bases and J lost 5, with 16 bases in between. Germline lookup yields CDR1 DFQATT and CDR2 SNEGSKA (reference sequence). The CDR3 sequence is CSASQPGFYYGYTF. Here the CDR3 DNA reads TGCAGTGCTAGTCAGCCAGGGTTCTATTATGGCTACACCTTC.

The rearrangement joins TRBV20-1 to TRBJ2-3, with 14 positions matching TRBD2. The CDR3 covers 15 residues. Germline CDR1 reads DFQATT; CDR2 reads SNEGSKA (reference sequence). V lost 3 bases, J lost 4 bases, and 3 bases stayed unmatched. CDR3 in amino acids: CSASLTSGGADTQYF. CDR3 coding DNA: TGCAGTGCTAGCCTGACTAGCGGGGGGGCAGATACGCAGTATTTT.

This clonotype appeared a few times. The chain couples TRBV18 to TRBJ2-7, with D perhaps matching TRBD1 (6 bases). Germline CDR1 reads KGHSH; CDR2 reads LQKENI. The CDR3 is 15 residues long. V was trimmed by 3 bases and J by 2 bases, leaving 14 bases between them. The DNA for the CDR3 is TGTGCCAGCTCACCCCGGGACACACTAACCTACGAGCAGTACTTC. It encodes CASSPRDTLTYEQYF.

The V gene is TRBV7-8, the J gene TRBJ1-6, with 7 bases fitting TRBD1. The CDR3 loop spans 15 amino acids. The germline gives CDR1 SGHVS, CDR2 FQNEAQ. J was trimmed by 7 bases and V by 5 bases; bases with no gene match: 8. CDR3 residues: CASSIQQGYNSPLHF. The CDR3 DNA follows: TGTGCCAGCAGCATACAACAGGGGTACAATTCACCCCTCCACTTT.

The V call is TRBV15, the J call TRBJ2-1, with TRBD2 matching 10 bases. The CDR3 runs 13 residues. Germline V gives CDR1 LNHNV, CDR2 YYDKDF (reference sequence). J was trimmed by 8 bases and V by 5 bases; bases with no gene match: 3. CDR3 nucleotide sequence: TGTGCCACCAGCTTAGCGGGAGGTTATGAGCAGTTCTTC. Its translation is CATSLAGGYEQFF.